The present entry profiles one T cell receptor (beta chain) with its context. The data derive from a study of technical replicates of blood from a few donors. The repertoire was sequenced with immunoSEQ multiplex PCR; TCRdb's copy has only in-frame clones and lacks some. The sample gives 95,000 to 100,000 clones, approximately 96% of which show up once; 0.23% is in the top ten. This CDR3 comprises 18 residues. The sequenced sample was T cells isolated from PBMCs. The chain combines TRBV21-1 with TRBJ2-7; the D call TRBD2 from the table was never checked on the DNA. TRBV21-1 is marked as a pseudogene. The sequence came from a human donor in good health. The CDR3 is CASSKVTSGSGVCYEQYF. CDR3 DNA: TGTGCCAGCAGCAAAGTGACTAGCGGGAGTGGTGTTTGTTACGAGCAGTACTTC.